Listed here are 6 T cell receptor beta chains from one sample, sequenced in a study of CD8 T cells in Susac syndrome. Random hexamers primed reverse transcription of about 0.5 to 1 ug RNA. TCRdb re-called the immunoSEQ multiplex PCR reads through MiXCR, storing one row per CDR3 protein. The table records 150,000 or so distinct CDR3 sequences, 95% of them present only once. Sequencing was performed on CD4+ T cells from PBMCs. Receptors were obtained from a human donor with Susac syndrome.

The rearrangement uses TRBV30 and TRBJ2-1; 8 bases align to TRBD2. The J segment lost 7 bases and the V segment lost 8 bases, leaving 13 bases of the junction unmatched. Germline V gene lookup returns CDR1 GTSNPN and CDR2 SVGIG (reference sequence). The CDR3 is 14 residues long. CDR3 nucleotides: TGTGCCGGCCAATTAAGCGGGGGACGAAATGAGCAGTTCTTC. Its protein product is CAGQLSGGRNEQFF.

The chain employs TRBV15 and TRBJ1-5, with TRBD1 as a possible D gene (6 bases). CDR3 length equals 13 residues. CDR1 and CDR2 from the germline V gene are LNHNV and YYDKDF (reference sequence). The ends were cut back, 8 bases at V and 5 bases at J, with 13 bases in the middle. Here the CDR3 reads CATQGQSDQPQHF. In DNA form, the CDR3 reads TGTGCCACCCAAGGACAGTCCGATCAGCCCCAGCATTTT. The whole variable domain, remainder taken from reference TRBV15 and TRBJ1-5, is DAMVIQNPRYQVTQFGKPVTLSCSQTLNHNVMYWYQQKSSQAPKLLFHYYDKDFNNEADTPDNFQSRRPNTSFCFLDIRSPGLGDTAMYLCATQGQSDQPQHFGDGTRLSIL.

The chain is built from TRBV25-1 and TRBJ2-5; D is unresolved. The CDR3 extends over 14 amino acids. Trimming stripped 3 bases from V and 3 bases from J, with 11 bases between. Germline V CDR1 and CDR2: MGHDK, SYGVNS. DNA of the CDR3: TGTGCCAGCAGTGACCCGGACGGCAAAGAGACCCAGTACTTC. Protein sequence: CASSDPDGKETQYF.

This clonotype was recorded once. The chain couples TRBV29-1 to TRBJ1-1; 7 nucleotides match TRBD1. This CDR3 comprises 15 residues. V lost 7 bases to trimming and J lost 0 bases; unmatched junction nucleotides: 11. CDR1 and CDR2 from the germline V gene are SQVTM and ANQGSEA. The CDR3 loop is CSARSRQGLNTEAFF. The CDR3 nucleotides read TGCAGCGCGAGAAGCCGACAGGGCTTGAACACTGAAGCTTTCTTT.

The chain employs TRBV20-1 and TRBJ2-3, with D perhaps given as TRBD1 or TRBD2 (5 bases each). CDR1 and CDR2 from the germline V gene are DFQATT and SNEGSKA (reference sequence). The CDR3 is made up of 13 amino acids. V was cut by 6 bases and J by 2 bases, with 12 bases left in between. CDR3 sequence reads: CSAGDHHTDTQYF. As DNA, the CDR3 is TGCAGTGCGGGGGACCACCACACAGATACGCAGTATTTT.

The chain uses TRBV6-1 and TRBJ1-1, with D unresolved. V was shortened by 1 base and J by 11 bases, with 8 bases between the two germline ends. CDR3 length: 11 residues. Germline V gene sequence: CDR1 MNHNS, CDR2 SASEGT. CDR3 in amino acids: CASSEVGRAFF. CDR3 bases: TGTGCCAGCAGTGAAGTGGGCCGGGCTTTCTTT.